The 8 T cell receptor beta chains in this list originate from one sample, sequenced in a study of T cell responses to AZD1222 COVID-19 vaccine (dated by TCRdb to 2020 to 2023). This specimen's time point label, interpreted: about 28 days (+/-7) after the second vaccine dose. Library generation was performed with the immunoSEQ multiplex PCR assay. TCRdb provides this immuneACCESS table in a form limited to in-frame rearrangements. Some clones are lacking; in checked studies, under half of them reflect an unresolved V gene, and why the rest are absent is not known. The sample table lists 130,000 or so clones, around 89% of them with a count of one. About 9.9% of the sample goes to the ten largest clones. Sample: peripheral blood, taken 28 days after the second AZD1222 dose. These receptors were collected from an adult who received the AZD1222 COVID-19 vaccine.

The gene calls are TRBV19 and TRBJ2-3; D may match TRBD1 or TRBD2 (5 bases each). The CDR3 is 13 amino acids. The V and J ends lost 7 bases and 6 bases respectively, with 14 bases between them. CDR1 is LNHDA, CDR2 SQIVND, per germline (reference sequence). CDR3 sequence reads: CASTRGPKDTQYF. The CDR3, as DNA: TGTGCCAGTACGAGGGGACCCAAGGATACGCAGTATTTT.

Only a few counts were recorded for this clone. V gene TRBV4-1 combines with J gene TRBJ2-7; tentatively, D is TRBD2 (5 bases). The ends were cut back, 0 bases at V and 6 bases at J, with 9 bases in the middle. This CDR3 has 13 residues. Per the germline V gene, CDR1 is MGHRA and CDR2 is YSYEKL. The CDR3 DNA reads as TGCGCCAGCAGCCAAGATCAAAGCGGCGAGCAGTACTTC. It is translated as CASSQDQSGEQYF.

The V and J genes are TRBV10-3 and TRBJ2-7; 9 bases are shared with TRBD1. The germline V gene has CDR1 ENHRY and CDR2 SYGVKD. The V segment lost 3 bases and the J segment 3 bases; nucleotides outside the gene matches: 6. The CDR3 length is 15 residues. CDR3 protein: CAISDPDRGRYEQYF. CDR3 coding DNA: TGTGCCATCAGTGACCCGGACAGGGGCCGCTACGAGCAGTACTTC.

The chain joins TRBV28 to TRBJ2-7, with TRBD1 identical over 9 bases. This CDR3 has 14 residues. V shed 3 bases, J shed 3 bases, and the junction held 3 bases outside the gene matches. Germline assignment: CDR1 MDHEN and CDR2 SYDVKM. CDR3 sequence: CASSLDRGLYEQYF. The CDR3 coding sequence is TGTGCCAGCAGTTTGGACAGGGGACTCTACGAGCAGTACTTC.

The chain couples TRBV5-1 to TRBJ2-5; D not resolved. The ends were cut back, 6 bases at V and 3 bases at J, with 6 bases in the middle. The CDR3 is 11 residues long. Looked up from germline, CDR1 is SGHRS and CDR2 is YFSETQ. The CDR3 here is CASMLEETQYF. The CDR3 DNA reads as TGCGCCAGCATGCTGGAAGAGACCCAGTACTTC. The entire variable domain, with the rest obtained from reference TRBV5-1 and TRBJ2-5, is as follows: KAGVTQTPRYLIKTRGQQVTLSCSPISGHRSVSWYQQTPGQGLQFLFEYFSETQRNKGNFPGRFSGRQFSNSRSEMNVSTLELGDSALYLCASMLEETQYFGPGTRLLVL.

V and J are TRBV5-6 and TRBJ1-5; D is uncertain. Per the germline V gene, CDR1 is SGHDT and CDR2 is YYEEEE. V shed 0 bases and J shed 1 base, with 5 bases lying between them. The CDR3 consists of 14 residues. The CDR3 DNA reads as TGTGCCAGCAGCTTGGCGATCAGCAATCAGCCCCAGCATTTT. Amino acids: CASSLAISNQPQHF.

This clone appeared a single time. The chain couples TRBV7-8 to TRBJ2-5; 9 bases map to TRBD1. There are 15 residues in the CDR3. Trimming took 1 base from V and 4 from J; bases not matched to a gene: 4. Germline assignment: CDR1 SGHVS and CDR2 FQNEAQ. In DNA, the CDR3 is TGTGCCAGCAGCTTAGGCGGGACAGGGCGAGAGACCCAGTACTTC. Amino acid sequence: CASSLGGTGRETQYF.

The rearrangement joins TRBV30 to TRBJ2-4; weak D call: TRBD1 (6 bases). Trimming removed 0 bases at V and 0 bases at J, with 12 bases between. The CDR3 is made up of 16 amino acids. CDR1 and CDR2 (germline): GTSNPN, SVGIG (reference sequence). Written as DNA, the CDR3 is TGTGCCTGGAGTGTACAGGGTTATGTAGCCAAAAACATTCAGTACTTC. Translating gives CAWSVQGYVAKNIQYF.